The subject of this entry is one T cell receptor beta chain. Its antigen is unidentified. Constant-region reverse primers amplified full-length variable regions, followed by semi-nested Nested Universal Primer A PCR. TCRdb redid the calling of the 5' RACE reads with MiXCR, one entry per CDR3 protein. The sample has over 55,000 distinct CDR3 sequences, approximately 31% seen once. Study-level results: The TCR gene usage of tumor memory CD4+ T cells clustered together with blood and lymph node memory CD4+ cells and with lymph node naive CD4+ cells. Tumor Treg TCRs overlapped most with tumor naive CD4+ cells.

CD25-based Treg depletion was applied to purified naive CD4+ T cells. The clonotype originates from a female donor with breast cancer. Sample: tumor-infiltrating naive CD4+ T cells sorted from the breast tumor. The subset is: naive CD4+ T cells, CD4+CD45RA+CD25-.

For the CDR3, the DNA is TGTGCCAGCCGTTTAAGGGTGAACTCCTACAATGAGCAGTTCTTC. Protein product: CASRLRVNSYNEQFF. This sequence joins TRBV6-5 and TRBJ2-1; D gene unclear. CDR1 is MNHEY, CDR2 SVGAGI, per germline. V was pared by 8 bases and J by 0 bases, with 14 bases between. This CDR3 comprises 15 residues.